This note documents a single T cell receptor beta chain sequence. The antigen this receptor binds is unknown. It has no much larger one-base neighbor in the sample; base qualities were not kept. TCRbeta CDR3 regions were amplified from genomic DNA by means of the immunoSEQ Assay, a bias-controlled multiplex PCR. The authors' pipeline ran thus. Within the assay, amplification of reference gene primers was used to estimate how many nucleated cells each sample contained. To quantify the absolute abundance of each unique TCRbeta CDR3 rearrangement, sequence reads were collapsed and filtered. For each sample, productive Simpson clonality was calculated as the square root of Simpson's diversity index over productive rearrangements. Sourced from immuneACCESS, this table was stored by TCRdb with only in-frame sequences that have V and J called. A share of the clones is absent; for the studies checked, an unresolved V gene accounts for under half, and the remainder has no known explanation. For V, J and clone size, that table is used; D and trimming come from the DNA. In this sample the table shows 26,000 or so clones, around nine tenths of which occur a single time. The ten largest account for about 15% of the sample.

This sample is part of a study of blood T cell repertoires in COVID-19 (TCRdb year 2020). Context from the whole study: Collaborator samples came from the United States, Italy and Spain and covered acute and convalescent phases of COVID-19. The material from the prospective study consisted of cDNA or gDNA derived from T cells, B-cell-depleted T cells, or PBMCs. Subjects who had been exposed to COVID-19, were actively infected with it, or had recovered from it provided the deeply sampled blood TCRbeta repertoires that made up the dataset. The repertoires were made available in a free public database intended to serve as a resource for research on the immune response to SARS-CoV-2. Samples were obtained from the ongoing ImmuneRACE study (first 160 participants) and from over a thousand subjects provided by 6 global collaborators. A de-identified subject ID, COVID-19 status, age in years and sex were almost always included in the sample metadata. Where available, HLA class I and class II types were taken from metadata supplied by the sample provider and were not determined by assay-based typing. General study outcomes and caveats: The amount of clinical and demographic metadata varied by source and participant and was provided uncurated.

From cysteine to phenylalanine, the CDR3 is 15 amino acids long. Only the CDR3 portion is preserved as DNA: 45 bases, with reading frame beginning at the first base. The germline V gene sets CDR1 to KGHDR and CDR2 to SFDVKD. V and J are trimmed by 4 bases and 6 bases, and the gene matches miss 6 bases of the junction. Collaborating institutions collected whole blood in K2EDTA tubes following their own protocols. For TCRbeta analysis, collaborators shipped samples as frozen whole blood, isolated PBMCs, or DNA extracted from either of those sample types. The chain is made from TRBV24-1 and TRBJ2-1, and TRBD1 aligns with 9 junction nucleotides. This clonotype was obtained from a human donor in a cohort sampled during active COVID-19. The specimen sequenced was peripheral blood. The sequenced DNA is TGTGCCACCAGTGACCCGGGACAGGGTAGCAATGAGCAGTTCTTC. The translation is CATSDPGQGSNEQFF.